The entry that follows covers one T cell receptor beta chain sequence. These data originate in a study of OX40 agonist ivuxolimab in advanced cancers. Study background: Dose-escalation patients' cancers were hepatocellular carcinoma, melanoma, renal cell or head and neck cancer.

The CDR3 runs to 14 residues. The germline V and J ends were trimmed by 1 base and 4 bases, with 10 bases remaining between them. In germline, CDR1 is MGHDK, CDR2 SYGVNS. Patients had blood sampled at baseline and again on cycle 4 day 1 and cycle 7 day 1. Some clones are missing from TCRdb's copy, which holds only in-frame ones; the method was immunoSEQ multiplex PCR. The table has approximately 70,000 clones, roughly 80% seen once. The origin of this receptor is an adult with an advanced solid tumor such as melanoma, head and neck, liver or kidney cancer. The specimen comprised CD4+ or CD8+ T cells sorted from blood, sampled in a trial of the OX40 agonist ivuxolimab. The chain joins TRBV25-1 to TRBJ1-2; unclear D gene. DNA of the CDR3: TGTGCCAGCAGTGAATCAGGACGGAGCTATGGCTACACCTTC. Amino acid sequence: CASSESGRSYGYTF.